This T cell receptor (beta chain) was identified in a study of Graves' ophthalmopathy and Graves' hyperthyroidism. At the level of the study: By definition, stable hyperthyroidism involved no ophthalmopathy within 18 months of follow-up.

CDR3 regions of TCR beta were amplified from RNA transcripts. The first round was an RT-PCR with HTBI primers, and the second round was a multiplex PCR. A single record per CDR3 protein comes from TCRdb applying MiXCR to the multiplex PCR reads. This table has over a million distinct CDR3 sequences, 36% appearing once. Per germline, CDR1 MNHEY and CDR2 SVGEGT. The CDR3 extends over 14 amino acids. V was shortened by 2 bases and J by 4 bases, with 11 bases between the two germline ends. Patients were excluded if they had other autoimmune diseases or uncontrolled infections, and likewise if pregnancy or lactation applied. Findings and caveats of the study: Between ophthalmopathy and stable hyperthyroidism, a 13-signature model drew a separation with approximately 90% sensitivity and approximately 77% specificity.

This clonotype was counted only a few times. Its antigen is undetermined. Material: peripheral blood or thyroid tissue (not recorded which). This chain uses TRBV6-2 or TRBV6-3 with TRBJ1-1; TRBD1 might be the D (6 bases). This TCR came from an adult man with Graves' hyperthyroidism. The CDR3 sequence is CASSYGQGFTEAFF. Here the CDR3 DNA reads TGTGCCAGCAGTTACGGCCAGGGGTTCACTGAAGCTTTCTTT.